This T cell receptor beta chain is drawn from a study of cytomegalovirus exposure and HLA in healthy donors. V lost 0 bases and J 3 bases, leaving 6 bases between the germline ends. Germline CDR1 reads WSHSY; CDR2 reads SAAADI. This CDR3 region has 15 residues. The study, taken as a whole, reports: When a later analysis compared HLA-associated TCR beta chains with equally common others, the HLA-associated chains turned out to be more clonally expanded and to have lower generation probabilities. Using the classifier, cytomegalovirus status was reportedly diagnosed with high specificity and sensitivity. The study labeled around 160 TCR beta chains cytomegalovirus-associated.

About this clone itself: Its antigen is unknown.

The PCR contained 60 Vbeta and 13 Jbeta primers. Assay: immunoSEQ multiplex PCR; the TCRdb copy retains only in-frame clones and omits some. The sample consists of roughly 110,000 clones, about 77% of them appearing once. Sequencing input: PBMCs. The gene calls are TRBV10-2 and TRBJ1-6; no clear D gene. This TCR came from a woman aged 25 to 39 in good health and CMV-seropositive. The CDR3 DNA reads TGCGCCAGCAGTGAGTCTCTAGGCTATAATTCACCCCTCCACTTT. Protein: CASSESLGYNSPLHF.